These 11 T cell receptor beta chains were all obtained from the same sample, sequenced in a study of technical replicates of blood from a few donors. TCRdb's table, derived via immunoSEQ multiplex PCR, lists solely in-frame clones and lacks some. The top ten clones hold around 0.4% of a sample with about 82,000 clones, roughly 94% of them seen once. Sequences were obtained from T cells isolated from PBMCs. The source is a human donor in good health.

The chain has TRBV19 and TRBJ2-1; 10 nucleotides line up with TRBD2. There are 17 residues in the CDR3. CDR1 LNHDA and CDR2 SQIVND come from the germline V gene (reference sequence). V dropped 7 bases and J dropped 8; count of bases not matched to a gene: 17. The CDR3 sequence is CASNQASGSPRGYEQFF. The CDR3 DNA is TGTGCCAGTAATCAGGCTAGCGGGAGCCCTAGAGGGTATGAGCAGTTCTTC.

V gene TRBV6-6 combines with J gene TRBJ2-7; 9 bases align to TRBD1. CDR3 length equals 16 residues. The germline V gene has CDR1 MNHNY and CDR2 SVGAGI (reference sequence). V gave up 5 bases and J gave up 6 bases; unmatched junction bases: 14. The CDR3 sequence is CASSRPPGQGTAEQYF. The CDR3 DNA is TGTGCCAGCAGTCGCCCTCCGGGACAGGGAACAGCCGAGCAGTACTTC.

The chain joins TRBV11-1 to TRBJ2-1, with D possibly matching TRBD2 (5 bases). V lost 3 bases and J lost 5, with 14 bases in between. Germline-derived CDR1 and CDR2 are SGHAT and FQDESV (reference sequence). CDR3 length: 15 residues. This CDR3 reads CASSLRADRNNEQFF. The CDR3 coding sequence is TGTGCCAGCAGCTTGAGGGCGGACCGAAACAATGAGCAGTTCTTC.

The genes are TRBV28 and TRBJ2-1, with 8 positions matching TRBD2. Trimming removed 10 bases from V and 4 bases from J; junction bases left unmatched: 9. Germline CDR1 reads MDHEN; CDR2 reads SYDVKM. The CDR3 is 14 amino acids. The CDR3 region has the DNA TGTGCCATCCAAGCGACTAGCGTATACAATGAGCAGTTCTTC. Protein product: CAIQATSVYNEQFF.

The rearrangement links TRBV10-3 to TRBJ2-7; D might be TRBD1 (5 bases). Germline values: CDR1 ENHRY, CDR2 SYGVKD. The CDR3 contains 13 residues. Trimming removed 3 bases from V and 1 base from J, with 7 bases in between. In nucleotides, the CDR3 is TGTGCCATCAGTGAAGGGGTATCCTACGAGCAGTACTTC. It is translated as CAISEGVSYEQYF.

The chain uses TRBV4-1 and TRBJ2-4, with D hard to call. V was trimmed by 3 bases and J by 0 bases, leaving 18 bases between them. CDR1 is MGHRA and CDR2 is YSYEKL in the germline V gene. CDR3 size: 18 residues. The CDR3 here is CASSQELQTLLAKNIQYF. The CDR3 region has the DNA TGCGCCAGCAGCCAGGAACTTCAGACACTTCTAGCCAAAAACATTCAGTACTTC.

The J gene is TRBJ2-7, the V gene TRBV11-3, with 8 positions matching TRBD2. Germline V lookup: CDR1 SGHNT, CDR2 YENEEA. The J segment lost 5 bases and the V segment lost 5 bases, leaving 8 bases of the junction unmatched. CDR3 length: 14 residues. The CDR3 here is CASSQSGSHHEQYF. The CDR3 bases are TGTGCCAGCAGCCAAAGCGGGAGTCACCACGAGCAGTACTTC. Complete variable domain (other parts from reference TRBV11-3 and TRBJ2-7): EAGVVQSPRYKIIEKKQPVAFWCNPISGHNTLYWYLQNLGQGPELLIRYENEEAVDDSQLPKDRFSAERLKGVDSTLKIQPAELGDSAVYLCASSQSGSHHEQYFGPGTRLTVT.

V gene TRBV13 combines with J gene TRBJ2-1; 7 bases align to TRBD2. This CDR3 has 17 residues. V was pared by 5 bases and J by 3 bases, with 13 bases of the junction left unmatched. Germline-derived CDR1 and CDR2 are PRHDT and FYEKMQ (reference sequence). CDR3 DNA sequence: TGTGCCAGCAGCCCCCCACCTCCGGGAGGCATCTACAATGAGCAGTTCTTC. It specifies CASSPPPPGGIYNEQFF.

This chain joins TRBV28 and TRBJ2-2; possibly TRBD1 for D (6 bases). CDR3 length: 15 residues. Germline V gene sequence: CDR1 MDHEN, CDR2 SYDVKM. Deletions cut 6 bases from V and 0 bases from J, with 11 bases between. The CDR3 DNA follows: TGTGCCAGCAGATGGACAGCGACGAACACCGGGGAGCTGTTTTTT. Protein product: CASRWTATNTGELFF.

This rearrangement joins TRBV5-1 to TRBJ1-2; 9 nucleotides line up with TRBD1. The CDR3 covers 14 residues. The trim removed 2 bases at V and 6 bases at J, leaving 5 bases unmatched. Germline V CDR1 and CDR2: SGHRS, YFSETQ. CDR3 nucleotide sequence: TGCGCCAGCAGCTTTACGGGACAGGGCGATGGCTACACCTTC. It translates to CASSFTGQGDGYTF. Based on the CDR3 plus reference TRBV5-1 and TRBJ1-2, the full variable domain is KAGVTQTPRYLIKTRGQQVTLSCSPISGHRSVSWYQQTPGQGLQFLFEYFSETQRNKGNFPGRFSGRQFSNSRSEMNVSTLELGDSALYLCASSFTGQGDGYTFGSGTRLTVV.

This chain connects TRBV6-1 to TRBJ1-4; 8 positions agree with TRBD1. J lost 15 bases, V lost 4 bases, and 7 bases had no gene match. The CDR3 totals 12 residues. Germline CDR1 MNHNS, CDR2 SASEGT. The CDR3 nucleotides are TGTGCCAGCAGTGGCCGACAGGGGAGGGTGTTTTTT. It codes for CASSGRQGRVFF.